This entry is about one T cell receptor beta chain. Its target is unknown. The CDR3 covers 13 residues. CDR1 is MNHEY, CDR2 SVGAGI, per germline. The source of the sample is a study of CXCR3-negative and CXCR3-positive naive CD8 T cells. Notes on the study in general: In both naive subsets diversity was comparably high, whereas memory CD8+ cells showed much lower diversity. CXCR3-negative naive cells had less hydrophobic TRB CDR3s than did CXCR3-positive naive cells. TCR interaction strength was inferred from TRB CDR3 physicochemistry, as CD5 matched across naive subsets.

The TRB libraries of cDNA were built by UMI-labeled 5' RACE. TCRdb reprocessed the 5' RACE reads and keeps a single row for each CDR3 protein, giving no DNA. The table lists about 89,000 distinct CDR3 sequences. Sequencing was done on a sample of naive CXCR3+ CD8+ T cells from blood. Noted subset: CD45RO-CCR7+CD27+CD95- naive CD8+ T cells expressing CXCR3 (TNR3+). This receptor was identified in a human donor in good health. Some clones in this sample may be carry-over from other donors' samples. The chain combines TRBV6-5 with TRBJ1-4; the TCRdb call, TRBD1, lacks DNA for checking. The CDR3 loop is CASSRLGGEKLFF.